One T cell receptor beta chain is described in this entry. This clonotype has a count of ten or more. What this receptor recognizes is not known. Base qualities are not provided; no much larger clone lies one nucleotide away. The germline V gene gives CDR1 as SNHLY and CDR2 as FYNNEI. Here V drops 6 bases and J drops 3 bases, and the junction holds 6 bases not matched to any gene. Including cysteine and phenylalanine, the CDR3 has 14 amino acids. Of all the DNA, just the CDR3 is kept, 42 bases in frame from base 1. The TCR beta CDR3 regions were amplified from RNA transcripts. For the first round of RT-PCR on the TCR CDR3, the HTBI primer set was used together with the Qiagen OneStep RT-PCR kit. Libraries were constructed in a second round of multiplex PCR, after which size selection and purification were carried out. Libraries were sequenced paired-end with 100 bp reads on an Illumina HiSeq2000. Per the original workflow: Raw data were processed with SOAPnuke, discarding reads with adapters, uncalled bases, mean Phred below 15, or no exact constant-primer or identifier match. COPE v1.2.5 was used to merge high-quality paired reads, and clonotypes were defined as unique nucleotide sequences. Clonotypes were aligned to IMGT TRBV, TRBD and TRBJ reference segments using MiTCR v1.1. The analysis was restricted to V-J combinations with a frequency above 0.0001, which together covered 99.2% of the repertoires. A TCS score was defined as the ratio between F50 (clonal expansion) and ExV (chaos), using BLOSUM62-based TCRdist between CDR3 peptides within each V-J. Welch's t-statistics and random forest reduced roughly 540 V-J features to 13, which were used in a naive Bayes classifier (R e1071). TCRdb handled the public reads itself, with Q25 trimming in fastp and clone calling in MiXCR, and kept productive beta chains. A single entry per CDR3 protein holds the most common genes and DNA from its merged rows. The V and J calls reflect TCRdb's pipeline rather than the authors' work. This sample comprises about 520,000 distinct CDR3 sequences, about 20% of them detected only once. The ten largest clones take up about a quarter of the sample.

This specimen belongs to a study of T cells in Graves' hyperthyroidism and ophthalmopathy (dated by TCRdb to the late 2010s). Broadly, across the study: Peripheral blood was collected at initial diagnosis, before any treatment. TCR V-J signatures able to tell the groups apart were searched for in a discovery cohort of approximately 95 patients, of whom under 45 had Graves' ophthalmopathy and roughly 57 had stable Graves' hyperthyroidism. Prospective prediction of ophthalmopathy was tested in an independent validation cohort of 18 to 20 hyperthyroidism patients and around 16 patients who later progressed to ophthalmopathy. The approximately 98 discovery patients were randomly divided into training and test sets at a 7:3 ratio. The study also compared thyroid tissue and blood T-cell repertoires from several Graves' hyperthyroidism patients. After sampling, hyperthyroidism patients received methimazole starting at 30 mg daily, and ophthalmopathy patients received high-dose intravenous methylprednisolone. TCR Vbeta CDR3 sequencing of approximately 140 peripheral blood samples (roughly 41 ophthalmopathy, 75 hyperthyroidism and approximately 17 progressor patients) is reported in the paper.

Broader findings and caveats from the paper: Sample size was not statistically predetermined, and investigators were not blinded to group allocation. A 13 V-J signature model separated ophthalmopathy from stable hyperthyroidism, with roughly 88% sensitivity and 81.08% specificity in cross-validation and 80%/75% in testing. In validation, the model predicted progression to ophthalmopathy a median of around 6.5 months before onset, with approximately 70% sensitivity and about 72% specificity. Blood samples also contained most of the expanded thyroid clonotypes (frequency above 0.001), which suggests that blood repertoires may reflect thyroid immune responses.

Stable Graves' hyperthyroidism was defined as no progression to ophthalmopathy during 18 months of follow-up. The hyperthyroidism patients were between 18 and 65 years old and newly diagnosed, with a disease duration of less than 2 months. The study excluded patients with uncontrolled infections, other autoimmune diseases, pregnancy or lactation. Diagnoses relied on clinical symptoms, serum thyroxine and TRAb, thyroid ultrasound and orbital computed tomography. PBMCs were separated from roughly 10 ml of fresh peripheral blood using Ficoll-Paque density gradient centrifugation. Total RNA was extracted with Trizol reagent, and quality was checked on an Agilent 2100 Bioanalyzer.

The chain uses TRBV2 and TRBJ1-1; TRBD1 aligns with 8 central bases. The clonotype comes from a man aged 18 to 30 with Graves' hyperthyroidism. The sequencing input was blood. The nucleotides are TGTGCCAGCAGGGACAGGGTGGGATACACTGAAGCTTTCTTT. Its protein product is CASRDRVGYTEAFF.